This T cell receptor (beta chain) was recovered during a study of T cell changes during pregnancy in multiple sclerosis. CDR3 size: 14 residues. Per the germline V gene, CDR1 is SNHLY and CDR2 is FYNNEI. V gave up 1 base and J gave up 8 bases; unmatched junction bases: 5. The repertoire was sequenced with immunoSEQ multiplex PCR; TCRdb's copy has only in-frame clones and lacks some. The sample includes fewer than 50,000 clones, about 91% of them seen just once. This chain uses TRBV2 with TRBJ2-1; 7 bases are a match to TRBD1. The input for sequencing was CD8+ T cells from peripheral blood mononuclear cells, taken after pregnancy. The clonotype originates from a female donor with multiple sclerosis, enrolled in a pregnancy study. The chain's CDR3 is CASSEGQGLYEQFF. CDR3 nucleotides: TGTGCCAGCAGTGAAGGACAGGGTCTCTATGAGCAGTTCTTC.